The text below deals with one TCR beta chain. Assay: immunoSEQ multiplex PCR; the TCRdb copy retains only in-frame clones and omits some. The sample includes some 50,000 clones, 92% of them seen just once. These data belong to a study of T cell changes during pregnancy in multiple sclerosis. This receptor was obtained from a female donor with multiple sclerosis, enrolled in a pregnancy study. This material consisted of CD4+ T cells from peripheral blood mononuclear cells, taken in the second trimester of pregnancy.

In DNA, the CDR3 is TGTGCCAGCAGCCAAGAGGAGGGAGGAGAAGCTTTCTTT. Its translation is CASSQEEGGEAFF. V usage is TRBV4-2 and J usage is TRBJ1-1; the D is unclear. The CDR3 totals 13 residues. V gave up 0 bases and J gave up 8 bases, with 10 bases separating them. Germline values: CDR1 LGHNA, CDR2 YNFKEQ.